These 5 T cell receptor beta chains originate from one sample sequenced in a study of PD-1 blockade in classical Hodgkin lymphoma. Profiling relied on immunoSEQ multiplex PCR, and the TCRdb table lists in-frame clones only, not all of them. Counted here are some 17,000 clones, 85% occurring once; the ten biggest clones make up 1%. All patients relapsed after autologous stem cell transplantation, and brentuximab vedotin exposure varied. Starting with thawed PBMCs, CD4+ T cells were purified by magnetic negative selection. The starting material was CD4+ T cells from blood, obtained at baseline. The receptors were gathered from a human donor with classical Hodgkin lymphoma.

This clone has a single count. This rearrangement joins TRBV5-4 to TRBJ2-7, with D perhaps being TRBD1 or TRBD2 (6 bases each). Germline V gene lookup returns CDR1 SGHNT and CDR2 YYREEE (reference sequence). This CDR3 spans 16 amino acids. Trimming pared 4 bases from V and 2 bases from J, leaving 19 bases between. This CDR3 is CASSPGGGTQAYEQYF. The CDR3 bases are TGTGCCAGCAGCCCCGGAGGGGGGACTCAAGCCTACGAGCAGTACTTC.

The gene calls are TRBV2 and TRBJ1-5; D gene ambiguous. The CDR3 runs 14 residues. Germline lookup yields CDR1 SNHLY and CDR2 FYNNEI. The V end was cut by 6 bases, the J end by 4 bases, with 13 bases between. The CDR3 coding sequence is TGTGCCAGCAGGAAGACCGACCTAAATCAGCCCCAGCATTTT. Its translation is CASRKTDLNQPQHF.

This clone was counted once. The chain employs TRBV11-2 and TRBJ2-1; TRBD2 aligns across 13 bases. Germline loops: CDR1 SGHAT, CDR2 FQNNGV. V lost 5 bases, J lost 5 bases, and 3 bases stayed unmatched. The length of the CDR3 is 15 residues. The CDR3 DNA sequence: TGTGCCAGCAGCACTAGCGGGGGGGGGAACAATGAGCAGTTCTTC. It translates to CASSTSGGGNNEQFF. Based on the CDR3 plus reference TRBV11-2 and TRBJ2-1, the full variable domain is EAGVAQSPRYKIIEKRQSVAFWCNPISGHATLYWYQQILGQGPKLLIQFQNNGVVDDSQLPKDRFSAERLKGVDSTLKIQPAKLEDSAVYLCASSTSGGGNNEQFFGPGTRLTVL.

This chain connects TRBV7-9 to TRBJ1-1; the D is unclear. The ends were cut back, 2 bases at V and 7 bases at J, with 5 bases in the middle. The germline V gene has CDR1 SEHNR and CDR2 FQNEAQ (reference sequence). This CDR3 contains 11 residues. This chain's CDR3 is CASSLLIEAFF. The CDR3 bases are TGTGCCAGCAGCTTACTTATTGAAGCTTTCTTT.

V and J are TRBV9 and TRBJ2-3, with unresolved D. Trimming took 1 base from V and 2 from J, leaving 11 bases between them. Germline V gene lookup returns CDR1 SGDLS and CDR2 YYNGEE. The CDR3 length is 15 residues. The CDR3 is CASSVMDSFTDTQYF. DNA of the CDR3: TGTGCCAGCAGCGTAATGGATTCTTTCACAGATACGCAGTATTTT.